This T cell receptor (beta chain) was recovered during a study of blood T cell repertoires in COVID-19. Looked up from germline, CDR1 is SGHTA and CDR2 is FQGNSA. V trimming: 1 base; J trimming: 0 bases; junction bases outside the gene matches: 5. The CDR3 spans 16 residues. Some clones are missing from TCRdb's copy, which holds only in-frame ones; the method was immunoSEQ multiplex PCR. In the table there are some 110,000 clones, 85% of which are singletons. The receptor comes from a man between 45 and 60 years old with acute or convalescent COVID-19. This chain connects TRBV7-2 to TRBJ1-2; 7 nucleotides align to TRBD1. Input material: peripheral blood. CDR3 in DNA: TGTGCCAGCAGCTTAGGTACAGGGGTCACTAACTATGGCTACACCTTC. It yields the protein CASSLGTGVTNYGYTF. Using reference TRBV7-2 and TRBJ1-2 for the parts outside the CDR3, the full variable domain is GAGVSQSPSNKVTEKGKDVELRCDPISGHTALYWYRQSLGQGLEFLIYFQGNSAPDKSGLPSDRFSAERTGGSVSTLTIQRTQQEDSAVYLCASSLGTGVTNYGYTFGSGTRLTVV.